This T cell receptor beta chain is from a study of cytomegalovirus exposure and HLA in healthy donors (dated by TCRdb to between 2016 and 2019). About the full investigation: According to a later analysis, the 120 or so validation repertoires were produced on the same platform as the 666 repertoires of the first cohort. The study aimed to test whether cataloging public T cell receptors could reveal signatures of past pathogen exposure. Besides the first cohort of about 730 subjects, a separate validation cohort made up of 120 different subjects was used. High-throughput TCR immunosequencing, statistical association of individual TCRs with disease status, and machine learning were combined to predict cytomegalovirus infection status.

Summary of the overall study and its limitations: A later analysis had no HLA typing for the validation cohort, so co-occurrence there was scored across all 110 or so repertoires. The classifier was reported to diagnose cytomegalovirus status with high specificity and sensitivity in both the original and validation cohorts. Subsequent analysis determined that TCRs grouped into clusters in the first cohort also showed a tendency toward co-occurrence across the roughly 110 validation repertoires, and about 94% of cluster scores exceeded 0. The authors suggested that the approach could potentially be extended to other disease states and immunological phenotypes. Three of the identified cytomegalovirus-associated TCR beta chains were confirmed in vitro to be specific for cytomegalovirus antigens. A total of around 150 TCR beta chains were listed by the study as associated with cytomegalovirus. Most TCR sequences were observed very rarely across donors, whereas some public TCRs were present in many individuals.

In the case of this clone: What antigen it recognizes has not been identified. Base qualities are not recorded, but no much larger clone differs from it by a single base.

The donors were included in the validation cohort of approximately 130 subjects, a group kept apart from the approximately 690-subject first cohort. Measured from the cysteine to the phenylalanine, the CDR3 is 17 residues long. The retained sequence is limited to the CDR3, 51 bases, with the frame set at the first base. V trim: 0 bases; J trim: 1 base; unmatched bases: 4. From a lookup of the germline V gene, CDR1 and CDR2 are SGDLS and YYNGEE. Libraries were made using the immunoSEQ multiplex PCR assay. The original methods were these. To diagnose cytomegalovirus status from the catalog of TCR beta chain sequences, a statistical classification framework was built. In TCRdb, the immuneACCESS table is reduced to in-frame sequences with V and J assigned. These tables do not hold every clone; where another copy was compared, an unresolved V gene accounts for under half, and the others remain unexplained. Clonal size and the V and J genes are those of that table, whereas D and trimming came from the DNA. The sample table shows around 150,000 clones, and 80% to 90% are seen once. The top ten clones comprise about 5.8% of the sample.

The sequence derives from a woman in her 30s in good health and CMV-seronegative. The chain was built from TRBV9 and TRBJ2-2; TRBD1 fits 9 bases in the junction. The specimen was PBMCs. In nucleotide form, the sequence is TGTGCCAGCAGCGTAGTTAGGGACAGGGTGAACACCGGGGAGCTGTTTTTT. It translates to CASSVVRDRVNTGELFF.